This T cell receptor (beta chain) was sequenced for a study of T cell repertoires in cytomegalovirus infection. Study context: Public signatures in TCR beta pointed to CMV infection and matching HLA type. General study points: Predominance within the ex vivo response was attributable to HLA-C-restricted CMV-specific TCR beta clonotypes. Summed public TCR beta family frequency identified CMV carriers bearing the relevant HLA.

Each CDR3 protein is one row after TCRdb ran MiXCR on the reads. The top ten hold roughly a quarter of the sample, which has about 180,000 distinct CDR3 sequences, 13% to 15% seen once. Germline CDR1 is DFQATT and CDR2 is SNEGSKA (reference sequence). The CDR3 is 14 amino acids. Between the trimmed V and J ends, which lost 7 bases and 1 base, there was a span of 16 bases. This clonotype was seen at least ten times. No antigen is known for it. The sequenced material came from PBMCs. The TCR comes from a human donor in good health (CMV status not recorded). Some clones in this sample may be carry-over from other donors' samples. J is TRBJ1-2 and V is TRBV20-1; D uncertain. For the CDR3, the DNA is TGCAGTGTATCGACGAAGAGTTTTAACTATGGCTACACCTTC. Its protein is CSVSTKSFNYGYTF.